The rows below give T cell receptor beta chains drawn from one sample of a study of OX40 agonist ivuxolimab in advanced cancers. Generated by immunoSEQ multiplex PCR, the TCRdb table keeps only in-frame clones and is missing some. The repertoire includes about 29,000 clones, about 90% of them detected once, and approximately 9% sits in the top ten. The sample in question was CD4+ or CD8+ T cells sorted from blood, obtained in a trial of the OX40 agonist ivuxolimab. The receptors come from an adult with an advanced solid tumor such as melanoma, head and neck, liver or kidney cancer. Each CDR3 is given with its conserved first and last residue. Fields, in order: V gene, CDR3 protein.

TRBV18	CASSPPGGTRGYTF
TRBV25-1	CASSEYRGTDTEAFF
TRBV7-2	CASSLDRSNQPQHF
TRBV4-1	CASSPTGGAGTGELFF
TRBV9	CASSLGQGTYEQYF
TRBV4-3	CASSLGTGTNQPQHF
TRBV19	CASSITGEAYEQYF
TRBV9	CASSVVSGGEGYTF
TRBV5-5	CASSLFPPGMDSEAFF
TRBV13	CASSWDRGGYTF
TRBV2	CASSEAPPGVETQYF
TRBV11-2	CASSLGLGNTEAFF
TRBV7-2	CASSLEITEAFF
TRBV5-5	CASSSYGTVDYEQYF
TRBV4-1	CASSQGRVRTYNEQFF
TRBV5-5	CASSSWTLGNTIYF
TRBV5-1	CASSLQQGLNTEAFF
TRBV4-1	CASSQGQGSYEQYF
TRBV9	CASSVGGYGTEAFF
TRBV6-5	CASGQVMNTEAFF
TRBV7-6	CASSLAGGNQPQHF
TRBV7-1	CASSWGHQNTEAFF
TRBV21-1	CASSKEVAGGNQETQYF
TRBV14	CASSQAWGGSVYGYTF
TRBV7-9	CASSLEREETQYF
TRBV27	CASSLSDSLYEQYF
TRBV6-6	CASSHLAGSNQPQHF
TRBV7-9	CATPQGAGDEQYF